The 2 T cell receptor beta chains listed next were all sequenced from one sample in a study of CD8+CD57+ T cells in acquired aplastic anemia. Profiling of TCR beta VDJ combinations and CDR3 sequences used genomic DNA as template. TCRdb recomputed calls from the reads with MiXCR, one row per CDR3 protein. The data contain some 200,000 distinct CDR3 sequences, about a third of them singletons. The sample comprised sorted CD4+, CD8+, or CD8+CD57+ T cells (not recorded which) from PBMCs. The receptors were gathered from a human donor in good health, serving as a control.

On this clonotype itself: Compared with germline, one end of the junction differs, possibly owing to a read error. The rearrangement links TRBV11-2 to TRBJ1-2, with 12 bases matching TRBD1. Germline lookup yields CDR1 SGHAT and CDR2 FQNNGV. The CDR3 extends over 20 amino acids. In DNA, the CDR3 is TGTTCCAGCAGCTTAGGTCGTGGTCGGGACAGGGGGCTAAGTAACTATGGCTACACCTTC. The encoded protein is CSSSLGRGRDRGLSNYGYTF.

J is TRBJ2-7 and V is TRBV7-9; TRBD2 might be the D (8 bases). This CDR3 contains 14 residues. The germline V and J ends were trimmed by 3 bases and 3 bases, with 12 bases remaining between them. Germline values: CDR1 SEHNR, CDR2 FQNEAQ (reference sequence). The CDR3 DNA reads TGTGCCAGCAGCTTGACAGGGACTAGCTACGAGCAGTACTTC. This translates into CASSLTGTSYEQYF.